The sequence of this T cell receptor (beta chain) was determined in a study of cytomegalovirus exposure and HLA in healthy donors (dated by TCRdb to about 2017). The study in broad terms: In an earlier analysis of about 560 of the donors, approximately 260 Gb of sequence data and 95 million to 130 million unique TCR beta sequences from 150 million to 200 million T cells were reported. A later analysis re-analyzed previously published TCR beta repertoires from 660 or so donors and added high-resolution HLA genotyping to study TCR occurrence patterns. Along with the roughly 700-subject first cohort, a separate validation cohort of over a hundred different subjects was used. The number of typed donors differed by locus: about 620-630 for A, B, C, DRB1 and DQB1; some 540 for DQA1; some 590 for DPA1; and some 470 for DPB1. Among some 400 genotyped donors of the cohort, an average of roughly 230,000 unique TCR beta nucleotide sequences was sequenced per donor, of which approximately 18% were non-productive. High-throughput TCR immunosequencing, statistical association of individual TCRs with disease status, and machine learning were combined to predict cytomegalovirus infection status. All discovery cohort repertoires had been generated using a single sequencing platform. Using immunosequencing, the study profiled T cell repertoires from some 670 subjects and related those repertoires to cytomegalovirus serostatus. Of the 350 to 450 genotyped donors, approximately 83% fell in the genetic ancestry cluster associated with self-reported Caucasian donors. The study aimed to test whether cataloging public T cell receptors could reveal signatures of past pathogen exposure. Rather than drawing on any new phenotypic data, the later analysis identified candidate immune exposures from TCR beta sequences and the way those sequences occurred across donors. An earlier analysis of about 600 of the donors used high-throughput TCR beta sequencing to judge whether each TCR beta V gene segment behaved as functional or pseudogenic. An early release covering 500 to 750 HLA-typed donors comprised approximately 290 gigabases of sequencing data and 65 million to 100 million unique TCR sequences. Alongside the repertoire data, information on donor age, sex, ethnicity and CMV serostatus was compiled. Both class I and class II loci were covered by HLA typing, at four-digit resolution. Genome-wide SNP genotypes for about 55% of the 666 donors were used in a later genetic analysis, which treated that subset as a discovery cohort. Several DR-DQ haplotypes were handled as single units for association and clustering because linkage in the cohort was strong. Beyond this particular receptor, the publication reports: Roughly uniform sequencing depth across donors was assumed in presence/absence analyses, although this assumption may not hold. The study listed 150 to 200 TCR beta chains as associated with cytomegalovirus. Immune exposure information for the cohort was limited to CMV serostatus. Most TCR sequences were observed very rarely across donors, whereas some public TCRs were present in many individuals. A further reported finding was that TCR beta sequences accurately predicted the HLA-A and HLA-B alleles for most subjects in the first cohort. Because the 87-base-pair reads could not distinguish some IMGT-functional V segments, including TRBV6-2 and TRBV6-3, those segments were excluded. In this cohort, only TCR beta chains were sequenced, and detectable features were limited by the absence of alpha or paired-chain data. A later genetic analysis associated a missense DCLRE1C variant with V-gene and J-gene trimming of TCR beta chains, and an independent cohort replicated the association. According to a later analysis, most CMV-associated TCR beta chains appeared to be HLA-restricted, and the HLA associations seemed to be driven largely by CMV exposure. Because HLA typing was missing for some donors at each locus, association tests included only the typed subset. Compared with equally common non-associated chains, HLA-associated TCR beta chains in a later analysis were more clonally expanded and had lower generation probabilities. According to a later analysis, parvovirus B19, influenza, CMV and Epstein-Barr virus appeared linked to several top co-occurrence clusters. The sequencing pipeline was judged likely to have produced a cluster of highly shared sequence variants as a technical artifact. Cytomegalovirus status was reported to be diagnosed by the classifier with high specificity and sensitivity in both the original and validation cohorts. Because counts were too low, seventeen rarely observed V segments, including chromosome 9 orphons, were excluded from the earlier analysis of 587 of the donors. According to a later genetic analysis, donors in an Asian-associated ancestry cluster had fewer N-insertions in productive TCRs than the roughly 700-donor mean. In vitro tests confirmed that three of the cytomegalovirus-associated TCR beta chains recognize cytomegalovirus antigens. The authors suggested that the approach could potentially be extended to other disease states and immunological phenotypes. Broadly in line with IMGT annotations, most TCR beta V segments showed up in productive rearrangements about 87% or about 30% of the time in an earlier analysis of several hundred of the donors. Linkage disequilibrium might explain the correlated functional status among segregating V segments, but an unknown experimental factor could not be ruled out. Assigning TCR associations to individual alleles was difficult when HLA alleles, especially DR and DQ, strongly co-occurred. Specific HLA alleles were associated with roughly 16,000 TCR beta sequences at a false discovery rate of 0.05 in a later analysis. A later analysis found that TCR association rates varied across HLA loci, with DRB1 alleles showing the most associated TCRs and HLA-C alleles the fewest.

The cohort consisted of 666 healthy bone marrow donors. At the time of sampling, every cohort member was nominally healthy, though immune exposures that went unrecorded were likely present. The donor was CMV seropositive and belonged to the group of about 290 seropositive cohort members. Each donor provided a peripheral blood sample, and peripheral blood mononuclear cells were used for TCR beta sequencing. Genomic DNA was extracted from the blood cell samples with the Qiagen DNeasy Blood Extraction Kit. Inclusive of the bounding cysteine and phenylalanine, the CDR3 is 15 residues long. Just CDR3 DNA is preserved here, 45 bases in frame from base 1. Ends trimmed: V by 3 bases, J by 3 bases; bases unmatched to a gene: 3. The germline V gene specifies MGHDK as CDR1 and SYGVNS as CDR2. A single count supports this clone. The clone's antigen remains unknown. The record has no base qualities; no much larger clone is one base away.

Libraries were made using the immunoSEQ multiplex PCR assay. The multiplex PCR relied on a mix of 60 forward primers for TCR Vbeta segments and 13 reverse primers for TCR Jbeta segments. Amplification of the CDR3 region of rearranged TCR beta genes was performed with a multiplex PCR assay on genomic DNA. On the Illumina HiSeq System, the amplified TCR beta libraries were sequenced as 87-base-pair reads. For the original study's pipeline: Across the 600 to 700 repertoires, a later analysis counted about 81 million unique TCR beta chains, some 11 million of which were shared by at least two donors. Raw reads were error-corrected and collapsed into unique sequences by a nearest-neighbor algorithm in which closely related sequences were merged to remove PCR and sequencing errors. CDR3 sequences were aligned to IMGT reference sequences to assign V, D and J gene segments. Each retained sequence needed at least a six-nucleotide match to both a V gene segment and a J gene segment. A rearrangement was called productive if the CDR3 had no stop codons and remained in frame with V and J, and every other rearrangement was called non-productive. Following IMGT convention, CDR3 was defined as the stretch from the second conserved V-encoded cysteine to the conserved J-encoded phenylalanine. The earlier analysis of about 610 of the donors excluded any sequence lacking an unambiguous match to a single V gene segment. An earlier analysis of roughly 590 of the donors called V segments functional above 56.7% productive rearrangements and segregating when the between-donor standard deviation exceeded 5%. To diagnose cytomegalovirus status from the catalog of TCR beta chain sequences, a statistical classification framework was built. V and J gene assignment, in a later analysis, came from comparing TCR nucleotide sequences with IMGT/GENE-DB human TR gene sequences. In a later analysis, CDR3 sequences and most-parsimonious VDJ recombination scenarios were assigned using the TCRdist pipeline. In a later analysis, each TCR beta chain was defined by its CDR3 amino acid sequence together with its V-gene family, and reads without a unique V-gene family were excluded. A later analysis removed several hundred highly shared, low-generation-probability nucleotide sequences to deal with suspected cross-contamination and a sequencing artifact. A later analysis calculated a clonal expansion index for each public chain from normalized within-repertoire ranks of inferred template counts. Generation probabilities in a later analysis came from a VDJ recombination model fitted to out-of-frame rearrangements, and those results were checked against IGoR. In a later analysis, TCR-TCR, TCR-HLA and TCR-CMV co-occurrence was scored with hypergeometric tests, and a repertoire-size bias correction was applied to TCR pairs. In a later analysis, false discovery rates were estimated by permuting HLA or CMV assignments 20 times. In a later analysis, co-occurring TCRs were grouped using DBSCAN, and TCRdist sequence similarity was added for clustering within HLA-allele-positive subsets. Repertoires with fewer than 30,000 or more than 120,000 public chains, plus five repertoires with anomalous nucleotide sharing, were excluded from co-occurrence clustering. In TCRdb, the immuneACCESS table is reduced to in-frame sequences with V and J assigned. These tables do not hold every clone; where another copy was compared, an unresolved V gene accounts for under half, and the others remain unexplained. For V, J and clone size, that table is used; D and trimming come from the DNA. In this sample the table shows about 210,000 clones, 81% of which occur a single time. The ten biggest clones cover roughly 3.6% of the sample.

The sequence came from a man in his forties in good health and CMV-seropositive. Sequences were obtained from PBMCs. The chain is assembled from TRBV25-1 and TRBJ2-2, and 8 junctional nucleotides match TRBD1. The bases read TGTGCCAGCAGTGATGGGACAGGCGACACCGGGGAGCTGTTTTTT. Its protein product is CASSDGTGDTGELFF.